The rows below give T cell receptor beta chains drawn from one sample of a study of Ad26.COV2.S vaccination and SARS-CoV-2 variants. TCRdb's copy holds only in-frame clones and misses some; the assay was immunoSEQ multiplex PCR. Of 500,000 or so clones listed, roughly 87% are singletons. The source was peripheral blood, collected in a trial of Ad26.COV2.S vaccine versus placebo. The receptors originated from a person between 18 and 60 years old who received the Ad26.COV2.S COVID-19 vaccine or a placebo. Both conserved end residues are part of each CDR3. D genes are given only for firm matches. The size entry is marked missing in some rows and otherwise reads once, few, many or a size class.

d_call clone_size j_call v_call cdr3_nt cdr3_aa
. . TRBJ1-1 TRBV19 TGTGCCAGTAGTATAGATCAGGGAGCGGAGACTGAAGCTTTCTTT CASSIDQGAETEAFF
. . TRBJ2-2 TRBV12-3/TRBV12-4 TGTGCCAGCAGTTTAAGGGCCGGGGAGCTGTTTTTT CASSLRAGELFF
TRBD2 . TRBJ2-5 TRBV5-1 TGCGCCAGCAGCTCCCCAGCGGGAGGGGGAGAGACCCAGTACTTC CASSSPAGGGETQYF
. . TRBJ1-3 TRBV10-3 TGTGCCATCAGGATTGGAGGAGGTCCTGGAAACACCATATATTTT CAIRIGGGPGNTIYF
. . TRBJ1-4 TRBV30 TGTGCCTGGAGTATACTGACCTTTGCCCCGGACGAAAAACTGTTTTTT CAWSILTFAPDEKLFF
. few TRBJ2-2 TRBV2 TGTGCCAGCAGCGAAACAGAGAACACCGGGGAGCTGTTTTTT CASSETENTGELFF
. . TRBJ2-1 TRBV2 TGTGCCAGCAGTGACACGACTAGTTTATCCTACAATGAGCAGTTCTTC CASSDTTSLSYNEQFF
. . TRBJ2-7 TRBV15 TGTGCCACCAGCAGAGATCAGCAGGGGCAGTACTTC CATSRDQQGQYF
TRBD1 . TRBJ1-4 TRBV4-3 TGCGCCAGCAGCCCACCGGCGCAGGGGGCAGAAAAACTGTTTTTT CASSPPAQGAEKLFF
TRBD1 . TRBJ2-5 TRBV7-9 TGTGCCAGCAGCCAACCCCCGGGACAGGGAAAGTCAGAGACCCAGTACTTC CASSQPPGQGKSETQYF
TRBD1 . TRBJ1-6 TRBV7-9 TGTGCCAGCAGCTTAACAACAGGGGGCCGATCACCCCTCCACTTT CASSLTTGGRSPLHF
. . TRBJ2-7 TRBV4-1 TGCGCCAGCAGCCAAGAAGAGTCGCGATGGCGCCACGAGCAGTACTTC CASSQEESRWRHEQYF
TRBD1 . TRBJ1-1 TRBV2 TGTGCCACCGGGACAGTCTGGGGTGCTTTCTTT CATGTVWGAFF
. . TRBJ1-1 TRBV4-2 TGTGCCAGCAGCCAAGATCCCCGAACCAACACTGAAGCTTTCTTT CASSQDPRTNTEAFF
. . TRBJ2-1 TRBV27 TGTGCCAGCAGTCACGATTTTCCAGAAATTTCTGAGCAGTTCTTC CASSHDFPEISEQFF
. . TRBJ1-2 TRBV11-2 TGTGCCAGCAGCTTAGGGCTCGGTGGAAACTATGGCTACACCTTC CASSLGLGGNYGYTF
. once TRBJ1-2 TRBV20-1 TGCAGTGCTAGTAACACCGCTAACTATGGCTACACCTTC CSASNTANYGYTF
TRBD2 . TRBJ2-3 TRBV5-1 TGCGCCAGCAGCTTGGGACTAGCGGTTGGAGGGGATACGCAGTATTTT CASSLGLAVGGDTQYF